Included here is one T cell receptor (beta chain) sequence, with context. Repertoires were generated with immunoSEQ multiplex PCR, while TCRdb's copy carries only in-frame clones and drops some. The data contain about 250,000 clones, approximately 88% of them seen just once; the ten biggest clones take up around 6.3%. This sample is part of a study of blood T cell repertoires in COVID-19. Overall study context: Donors in the United States, Italy and Spain gave samples during acute or convalescent COVID-19. In each case, the material was cDNA or gDNA derived from T cells, B-cell-depleted T cells, or PBMCs.

This CDR3 is 15 amino acids long. Germline trimming cut 7 bases from V and 8 bases from J; bases unmatched to any gene: 16. Germline CDR1 and CDR2: SGHRS and YFSETQ. Enrolled during active infection, Seattle patients were then followed longitudinally. The origin of this receptor is a woman in her thirties with COVID-19, enrolled during active disease. V is TRBV5-1 and J is TRBJ1-1; 8 positions match TRBD1. Specimen: peripheral blood. The CDR3 spells CASSIGESRDREAFF. The CDR3 DNA is TGCGCCAGCTCGATTGGGGAATCGAGGGACAGGGAAGCTTTCTTT.